This entry features one TCR beta chain sequence. Its antigen is currently unknown. PCR used 60 Vbeta primers and 13 Jbeta primers. Measured with immunoSEQ multiplex PCR; TCRdb has only the in-frame clones, and not every one. Here the sample spans fewer than 70,000 clones, roughly four fifths being singletons. Unrecorded for this donor was the CMV serostatus. The data belong to a study of cytomegalovirus exposure and HLA in healthy donors. Study-level findings and limits: Within an earlier analysis, most TCR beta V segments proved productive either about 90% or about 30% of the time.

Germline V lookup: CDR1 MNHEY, CDR2 SMNVEV (reference sequence). Trimming at V came to 4 bases and at J to 8 bases, leaving 8 bases not matched to a gene. The CDR3 runs 16 residues. The specimen was PBMCs. V gene TRBV27 combines with J gene TRBJ2-1, with 13 nucleotides matching TRBD2. The TCR was taken from a human donor in good health. CDR3 loop: CASSSLLAGGPDEQFF. The CDR3 DNA sequence: TGTGCCAGCAGTTCCCTACTAGCGGGAGGGCCAGATGAGCAGTTCTTC.